The 5 T cell receptor beta chains listed next were all sequenced from one sample in a study of blood T cells in healthy people across ages. The use of a sample-barcoded 5' primer and a J-beta primer mix characterized a second PCR of about 7 to 12 cycles. TCRdb called the 5' RACE reads again in MiXCR, with one record for every CDR3 protein. The sample has about 810,000 distinct CDR3 sequences, about 36% seen once. The material sequenced was blood. The receptors here all came from a man younger than 35 in good health.

A few counts support this clonotype. This chain joins TRBV20-1 and TRBJ2-5; 10 bases line up with TRBD1. V lost 8 bases and J lost 3; bases outside the gene matches: 15. Germline assignment: CDR1 DFQATT and CDR2 SNEGSKA (reference sequence). CDR3 size: 16 residues. CDR3 sequence reads: CSPISDRGFWEETQYF. CDR3 coding DNA: TGCAGTCCGATCTCGGACAGGGGGTTTTGGGAAGAGACCCAGTACTTC.

Turning to this clonotype: This may stem from a read error, because a much larger clone lies one nucleotide away. This chain links TRBV7-2 with TRBJ2-1, with TRBD2 as a possible D gene (6 bases). Trimming cost V 1 base and J 13 bases, with 20 bases left between them. Germline V gene sequence: CDR1 SGHTA, CDR2 FQGNSA. The CDR3 is made up of 15 amino acids. CDR3 sequence: CASSLGSASAKTQFF. The DNA of the CDR3 is TGTGCCAGCAGCTTAGGATCGGCTAGCGCGAAGACCCAGTTCTTC.

The chain joins TRBV4-1 to TRBJ1-4; TRBD1 might be the D (5 bases). This CDR3 contains 14 residues. Looked up from germline, CDR1 is MGHRA and CDR2 is YSYEKL. V shed 1 base and J shed 5 bases, with 8 bases lying between them. Here the CDR3 reads CASSQGGWNEKLFF. The CDR3 bases are TGCGCCAGCAGCCAAGGGGGGTGGAATGAAAAACTGTTTTTT.

The rearrangement joins TRBV6-1 to TRBJ1-1, with a weak D call TRBD1 (5 bases). Germline CDR1 MNHNS, CDR2 SASEGT. The V and J ends lost 6 bases and 8 bases respectively, with 19 bases between them. This CDR3 has 14 residues. The CDR3 nucleotides read TGTGCCAGCAGGATCAGGGTCATGAAAGAAGAAGCTTTCTTT. Translated, it gives CASRIRVMKEEAFF.

This clonotype occurred many times. This sequence joins TRBV13 and TRBJ2-5; D is possibly TRBD1 or TRBD2 (5 bases each). In germline, CDR1 is PRHDT, CDR2 FYEKMQ (reference sequence). The CDR3 totals 15 residues. Trimming pared 4 bases from V and 6 bases from J, leaving 18 bases between. CDR3 bases: TGTGCCAGCAGCTCCCGCCGGGAAGGGGACCAGACCCAGTACTTC. Encoded protein: CASSSRREGDQTQYF.